This entry describes one T cell receptor beta chain. The target of this receptor is not known. Per-base quality was not reported, and no clone a single base away is much larger than it. Collaborating institutions collected whole blood in K2EDTA tubes following their own protocols. For TCRbeta analysis, collaborator samples were shipped as frozen whole blood, as isolated PBMCs, or as DNA extracted from either sample type. V is trimmed back by 0 bases and J by 4 bases, and the junction contains 9 bases that no gene match accounts for. The CDR3 goes from the cysteine to the phenylalanine over 17 residues. The DNA shown is the 51-base CDR3, in frame from base 1. The germline V gene specifies SGHRS as CDR1 and YFSETQ as CDR2. TCRbeta CDR3 regions were amplified from genomic DNA by means of the immunoSEQ Assay, a bias-controlled multiplex PCR. Per the original workflow: The number of nucleated cells in each sample was estimated from the amplification of reference gene primers within the assay. Sequence reads were collapsed and filtered to measure the absolute abundance of every unique TCRbeta CDR3 rearrangement. Productive Simpson clonality was computed per sample as the square root of Simpson's diversity index over productive rearrangements. The table comes from immuneACCESS by way of TCRdb, which keeps in-frame sequences with V and J called. Part of the clones is missing from these tables; in studies checked, under half for an unresolved V gene and the rest for unknown reasons. Clonal size and the V and J genes are those of that table, whereas D and trimming came from the DNA. The sample table holds more than 80,000 clones, of which 85% to 90% were seen once. The ten largest clones represent 4% to 5.5% of the sample.

This sample was taken from a study of blood T cell repertoires in COVID-19 (dated by TCRdb to 2020 to 2021). The study in broad terms: Samples covering the acute and convalescent phases of COVID-19 were provided by collaborators in the United States, Italy and Spain. The material from the prospective study consisted of cDNA or gDNA derived from T cells, B-cell-depleted T cells, or PBMCs. Nearly every sample came with metadata listing a de-identified subject ID, COVID-19 status, age in years and sex. HLA class I and class II types, where available, came from metadata supplied by the sample provider rather than from assay-based typing. A freely available public database, intended as a resource for researchers studying the immune response to SARS-CoV-2, is where the repertoires were released. The samples were drawn from two sources: the first 160 participants of the ongoing ImmuneRACE study, and 1,200 or so subjects contributed by 6 global collaborators. The dataset comprised deeply sampled blood TCRbeta repertoires from subjects exposed to, actively infected with, or recovered from COVID-19. Overall study results and their limits: Clinical and demographic metadata were provided uncurated, with the amount varying by source and participant.

Sequences were obtained from peripheral blood. This sequence was found in a man aged 35-49 years with acute or convalescent COVID-19. This sequence uses TRBV5-1 and TRBJ2-2; 7 nucleotides in the junction match TRBD1. This receptor carries the CDR3 CASSLDPGTASTGELFF. The nucleotides read TGCGCCAGCAGCTTGGACCCCGGGACAGCTTCCACCGGGGAGCTGTTTTTT.